These 27 T cell receptor beta chains share one sample of origin, sequenced in a study of blood T cell repertoires in COVID-19. Data came from immunoSEQ multiplex PCR; TCRdb stores just in-frame clones and leaves some out. The data show 85,000 to 90,000 clones, roughly 88% seen once. Sequencing was performed on peripheral blood. The receptors stem from a human donor in a cohort sampled during active COVID-19.

This rearrangement joins TRBV19 to TRBJ1-1, with D tentatively TRBD1 (5 bases). This CDR3 contains 13 residues. Deletions cut 3 bases from V and 5 bases from J, with 10 bases between. Germline CDR1 LNHDA, CDR2 SQIVND (reference sequence). The CDR3 DNA reads TGTGCCAGTAGTATCGGCAGGGATACTGAAGCTTTCTTT. As protein: CASSIGRDTEAFF.

This clone has just one count. The chain couples TRBV11-2 to TRBJ1-6; 7 bases align to TRBD1. The CDR3 length is 15 residues. J gave up 7 bases and V 1 base, and 4 bases lay outside the gene matches. Germline CDR1 is SGHAT and CDR2 is FQNNGV. The DNA for the CDR3 is TGTGCCAGCAGCTTAGTGGGCAGGGGGAATTCACCCCTCCACTTT. Its protein is CASSLVGRGNSPLHF.

The table lists this clone with a count of one. This chain links TRBV7-2 with TRBJ2-7; the match to TRBD2 covers 8 bases. CDR3 size: 15 residues. The V gene's germline CDR1 is SGHTA and CDR2 FQGNSA. The J segment lost 0 bases and the V segment lost 2 bases, leaving 3 bases of the junction unmatched. CDR3 protein: CASSLKAGDSYEQYF. The CDR3 region has the DNA TGTGCCAGCAGCTTAAAAGCGGGGGACTCCTACGAGCAGTACTTC.

Written as DNA, the CDR3 is TGCAGTGCTAGTCGATTGAGCGGGAGCGACGAGCAGTACTTC. The encoded protein is CSASRLSGSDEQYF. The rearrangement uses TRBV20-1 and TRBJ2-7, with TRBD2 identical over 8 bases. The trim removed 3 bases at V and 5 bases at J, leaving 9 bases unmatched. The length of the CDR3 is 14 residues. Germline assignment: CDR1 DFQATT and CDR2 SNEGSKA (reference sequence).

The genes are TRBV6-5 and TRBJ2-3; 8 nucleotides line up with TRBD2. Per germline, CDR1 MNHEY and CDR2 SVGAGI. With 3 bases clipped from V and 5 bases from J, the junction kept 7 bases outside the gene matches. The length of the CDR3 is 15 residues. The CDR3 nucleotides are TGTGCCAGCAGTTATACGGGGGGGCTAGGAGATACGCAGTATTTT. Translation: CASSYTGGLGDTQYF.

The CDR3 region is CASSRNDNVGTGELFF. The CDR3 DNA follows: TGCGCCAGCAGCCGAAATGACAACGTAGGCACCGGGGAGCTGTTTTTT. The rearrangement links TRBV5-1 to TRBJ2-2; D remains ambiguous. Germline lookup yields CDR1 SGHRS and CDR2 YFSETQ. Trimming removed 4 bases from V and 4 bases from J, with 17 bases in between. The length of the CDR3 is 16 residues.

V is TRBV20-1 and J is TRBJ2-5, with 9 bases identical to TRBD1. The ends lost 7 bases at V and 6 bases at J; junction bases unmatched: 3. This CDR3 comprises 11 residues. Germline values: CDR1 DFQATT, CDR2 SNEGSKA (reference sequence). CDR3 DNA sequence: TGCAGTGGACAGGGGGGTAAGACCCAGTACTTC. Its translation is CSGQGGKTQYF.

The chain employs TRBV6-5 and TRBJ2-7, with D tentatively TRBD1 (6 bases). V lost 8 bases, J lost 2 bases, and 13 bases lay in between. The CDR3 has 13 residues. From germline, CDR1 is MNHEY and CDR2 SVGAGI. The CDR3 region has the DNA TGTGCCAGCTCCGTCGGACAGACCTACGAGCAGTACTTC. This sequence encodes CASSVGQTYEQYF.

The V gene is TRBV6-2 or TRBV6-3, the J gene TRBJ2-7; 8 bases line up with TRBD1. The ends lost 4 bases at V and 2 bases at J; junction bases unmatched: 4. Germline V gene sequence: CDR1 MNHEY, CDR2 SVGEGT. The CDR3 is made up of 14 amino acids. In nucleotides, the CDR3 is TGTGCCAGCAGTTCTGGGACAGGCCCCTACGAGCAGTACTTC. It yields the protein CASSSGTGPYEQYF.

The rearrangement links TRBV28 to TRBJ1-6; D unresolved. V was cut by 2 bases and J by 14 bases, with 13 bases left in between. Germline-derived CDR1 and CDR2 are MDHEN and SYDVKM. There are 13 residues in the CDR3. Here the CDR3 DNA reads TGTGCCAGCAGTTTAAGGTCCCCGCGGACCCTCCACTTT. This sequence encodes CASSLRSPRTLHF. Variable domain in full (rest from reference TRBV28 and TRBJ1-6): DVKVTQSSRYLVKRTGEKVFLECVQDMDHENMFWYRQDPGLGLRLIYFSYDVKMKEKGDIPEGYSVSREKKERFSLILESASTNQTSMYLCASSLRSPRTLHFGNGTRLTVT.

The chain recombines TRBV2 with TRBJ2-5, with D tentatively TRBD1 (6 bases). Trimming removed 7 bases at V and 2 bases at J, with 17 bases between. This CDR3 is 15 amino acids long. Per germline, CDR1 SNHLY and CDR2 FYNNEI. CDR3 coding DNA: TGTGCCAGCACCGAAGGAAGGACAGCGCAAGAGACCCAGTACTTC. Encoded protein: CASTEGRTAQETQYF.

This rearrangement joins TRBV7-6 to TRBJ2-5; maybe TRBD2 (6 bases). The germline V gene encodes CDR1 SGHVS and CDR2 FNYEAQ. This CDR3 region has 15 residues. V was shortened by 4 bases and J by 4 bases, with 16 bases between the two germline ends. The CDR3, as DNA: TGTGCCAGCAGCTCCCTAACGACTAGAATAGAGACCCAGTACTTC. This codes for CASSSLTTRIETQYF.

This sequence joins TRBV18 and TRBJ1-1; 7 bases agree with TRBD1. V lost 7 bases and J lost 6; bases outside the gene matches: 8. CDR1 is KGHSH, CDR2 LQKENI, per germline. This CDR3 contains 13 residues. CDR3 DNA: TGTGCCAGCTTACAGGGGTTGGACGCTGAAGCTTTCTTT. Protein product: CASLQGLDAEAFF.

The V call is TRBV28, the J call TRBJ1-2; 7 bases are a match to TRBD1. V was clipped by 8 bases and J by 3 bases; unmatched bases: 6. This CDR3 region has 13 residues. Looked up from germline, CDR1 is MDHEN and CDR2 is SYDVKM. The CDR3 here is CASRRGTDYGYTF. CDR3 DNA sequence: TGTGCCAGCCGTCGCGGGACAGACTATGGCTACACCTTC.

The J gene is TRBJ1-3, the V gene TRBV2; D ambiguous. The germline CDR1 and CDR2 sequences are SNHLY and FYNNEI. The CDR3 contains 12 residues. V was shortened by 3 bases and J by 9 bases, with 9 bases between the two germline ends. Written as DNA, the CDR3 is TGTGCCAGCAGTGAGTTAGACACCACCATATATTTT. It is translated as CASSELDTTIYF.

This clone was detected once. The CDR3 nucleotides are TGTGCCAGCAGCTTACCCCGGGGAGATACGCAGTATTTT. Protein: CASSLPRGDTQYF. This rearrangement joins TRBV7-2 to TRBJ2-3; possible D gene TRBD2, 5 bases. From germline, CDR1 is SGHTA and CDR2 FQGNSA. The CDR3 sequence is 13 residues long. Deletions cut 2 bases from V and 5 bases from J, with 8 bases between.

This clone was counted once. The V gene is TRBV11-2, the J gene TRBJ2-5, with a tentative D call TRBD2 (6 bases). Trimming removed 5 bases at V and 4 bases at J, with 17 bases between. Germline V gene sequence: CDR1 SGHAT, CDR2 FQNNGV. The CDR3 runs to 15 residues. CDR3 loop: CASSRVAVGGETQYF. Here the CDR3 DNA reads TGTGCCAGCAGCCGAGTAGCGGTGGGGGGAGAGACCCAGTACTTC.

This sequence joins TRBV21-1 and TRBJ1-5; TRBD1 is taken as the D call from the table, unchecked against the DNA. TRBV21-1 is marked as a pseudogene. This CDR3 region has 17 residues. The CDR3 protein is CASSKYSVRGGNQPQHF. CDR3 sequence (DNA): TGTGCCAGCAGCAAATATAGCGTCAGGGGAGGCAATCAGCCCCAGCATTTT.

This clone has more than one count but fewer than ten. V is TRBV29-1 and J is TRBJ1-3; 8 nucleotides match TRBD1. CDR1 and CDR2 from the germline V gene are SQVTM and ANQGSEA. J gave up 2 bases and V 5 bases, and 2 bases lay outside the gene matches. This CDR3 contains 13 residues. CDR3 amino acids: CSVQQGAGNTIYF. The CDR3 region has the DNA TGCAGCGTTCAACAGGGGGCTGGAAACACCATATATTTT.

The gene calls are TRBV4-1 and TRBJ2-1; the D gene is possibly TRBD2 (6 bases). V dropped 1 base and J dropped 0 bases, with 10 bases sitting between them. CDR3 length: 16 amino acids. Per the germline V gene, CDR1 is MGHRA and CDR2 is YSYEKL. This CDR3 is CASSQGRASSYNEQFF. In DNA form, the CDR3 reads TGCGCCAGCAGCCAAGGGAGGGCGAGCTCCTACAATGAGCAGTTCTTC.

The chain combines TRBV28 with TRBJ1-5; D is undetermined. V was shortened by 7 bases and J by 3 bases, with 7 bases between the two germline ends. The CDR3 runs to 12 residues. Germline V gene lookup returns CDR1 MDHEN and CDR2 SYDVKM. CDR3 residues: CASKRVNQPQHF. In DNA, the CDR3 is TGTGCCAGCAAGAGGGTCAATCAGCCCCAGCATTTT. The full variable domain, rest sourced from reference TRBV28 and TRBJ1-5, is DVKVTQSSRYLVKRTGEKVFLECVQDMDHENMFWYRQDPGLGLRLIYFSYDVKMKEKGDIPEGYSVSREKKERFSLILESASTNQTSMYLCASKRVNQPQHFGDGTRLSIL.

This clone was recorded a few times. The chain employs TRBV2 and TRBJ2-4, with D possibly being TRBD1 (6 bases). The CDR3 totals 14 residues. CDR1 and CDR2 from the germline V gene are SNHLY and FYNNEI. V was trimmed by 2 bases and J by 9 bases, leaving 14 bases between them. The CDR3 nucleotides are TGTGCCAGCAGTGAATCGGTGGGGGCTGGCATTCAGTACTTC. This codes for CASSESVGAGIQYF.

The gene calls are TRBV25-1 and TRBJ2-3; maybe TRBD2 (5 bases). Between the trimmed V and J ends, which lost 4 bases and 6 bases, there was a span of 11 bases. CDR1 MGHDK and CDR2 SYGVNS come from the germline V gene. The CDR3 loop spans 13 amino acids. The CDR3 sequence is CASSVWGEDTQYF. DNA for the CDR3: TGTGCCAGCAGTGTATGGGGAGAGGATACGCAGTATTTT.

V is TRBV27 and J is TRBJ1-1; D is unresolved. Germline V gene lookup returns CDR1 MNHEY and CDR2 SMNVEV (reference sequence). With 4 bases removed from V and 3 bases from J, the gap between germline ends came to 9 bases. The CDR3 length is 13 residues. This CDR3 is CASSYSGYTEAFF. As DNA, the CDR3 is TGTGCCAGCAGTTATTCCGGGTACACTGAAGCTTTCTTT.

The genes are TRBV2 and TRBJ2-1; 11 positions match TRBD2. The germline CDR1 and CDR2 sequences are SNHLY and FYNNEI. This CDR3 contains 17 residues. The ends lost 5 bases at V and 4 bases at J; junction bases unmatched: 10. The chain's CDR3 is CASSSTLTSGKYNEQFF. The CDR3 coding sequence is TGTGCCAGCAGTTCTACCTTGACTAGCGGGAAGTACAATGAGCAGTTCTTC.

The CDR3 DNA follows: TGTGCCAGAAGCTCAACATGGTCGAGGACCGGGGAGCTGTTTTTT. Encoded protein: CARSSTWSRTGELFF. This chain joins TRBV5-3 and TRBJ2-2; D unclear. TRBV5-3 falls under the ORF class, with uncertain function. CDR3 length: 15 residues. Trimming shortened V by 3 bases and J by 5 bases, and 14 bases separated the two germline ends.

The chain links TRBV9 to TRBJ2-3; perhaps TRBD1 as D (6 bases). V dropped 3 bases and J dropped 3 bases, with 11 bases sitting between them. The CDR3 runs 14 residues. Germline V gene data show CDR1 as SGDLS and CDR2 as YYNGEE. The chain's CDR3 is CASSEGGWTDTQYF. The DNA of the CDR3 is TGTGCCAGCAGCGAAGGGGGTTGGACAGATACGCAGTATTTT.